This TCR beta chain was recorded in a study of shared clonotypes between healthy human individuals. This CDR3 has 11 residues. V lost 6 bases to trimming and J lost 4 bases, with 9 bases between them. CDR1 DFQATT and CDR2 SNEGSKA come from the germline V gene (reference sequence). Terminally differentiated effector memory CD45RA+ cells were excluded by CCR7 positive selection of CD45RO-negative cells. Methods used by the authors: Filtering differed, since immunoSEQ gave only junction sequences and no quality scores. Data came from immunoSEQ multiplex PCR; TCRdb stores just in-frame clones and leaves some out. V, J and clone size are taken as reported in that table, and D and trimming were inferred from the DNA itself. The sample contains 2 million or so clones, about 95% of which appear only once. A note on this clone: What it binds is not known.

Study-wide points: The expectation was that sequencing depth would affect clonotype sharing among donors.

The sequenced material came from naive CD8+ T cells sorted from blood. The clonotype was recovered from a man aged 18 to 35 in good health. The V and J genes are TRBV20-1 and TRBJ2-5, with D perhaps TRBD1 (5 bases). The CDR3 sequence is CSANGAETQYF. The CDR3 region has the DNA TGCAGTGCCAATGGGGCAGAGACCCAGTACTTC.